This T cell receptor beta chain was sequenced for a study of T-cell memory formation after mild COVID-19. Using constant-segment primers, 5'RACE produced TCR alpha and TCR beta cDNA libraries carrying sample barcodes and UMIs. TCRdb passed the 5' RACE reads through MiXCR, listing each CDR3 protein once. The table shows roughly 480,000 distinct CDR3 sequences, with roughly 25% occurring only once. Source material: PBMCs or a T cell subset sorted from them (not recorded which). This TCR was sampled from an adult woman who had mild COVID-19 (a few samples of this study predate the infection). Cell type and time point are not known.

The chain's CDR3 is CASSLFVPPDTQYF. CDR3 DNA sequence: TGTGCCAGCAGTTTATTTGTCCCCCCAGATACGCAGTATTTT. V and J are TRBV27 and TRBJ2-3, with D unclear. This CDR3 comprises 14 residues. The V and J ends lost 1 base and 4 bases respectively, with 9 bases between them. Per the germline V gene, CDR1 is MNHEY and CDR2 is SMNVEV (reference sequence).